These 29 T cell receptor beta chains originate from one sample sequenced in a study of OX40 agonist ivuxolimab in advanced cancers. Libraries were prepared by immunoSEQ multiplex PCR; TCRdb keeps only in-frame clonotypes and omits some of them. The table has fewer than 85,000 clones, 60% to 80% seen once; the top ten hold about 5%. Sequenced material: CD4+ or CD8+ T cells sorted from blood, taken in a trial of the OX40 agonist ivuxolimab. The receptors derive from an adult with an advanced solid tumor such as melanoma, head and neck, liver or kidney cancer.

This chain uses TRBV7-8 with TRBJ1-3; tentatively, D is TRBD1 (5 bases). The CDR3 extends over 17 amino acids. Trimming took off 0 bases at V and 0 bases at J, with 12 bases between the two ends. The germline V gene has CDR1 SGHVS and CDR2 FQNEAQ. CDR3 DNA: TGTGCCAGCAGCTTAGCCCGGGCAGGGTCCTCTGGAAACACCATATATTTT. This sequence encodes CASSLARAGSSGNTIYF.

The J gene is TRBJ2-7, the V gene TRBV7-2, with 7 nucleotides matching TRBD2. The CDR3 has 15 amino acids. V gave up 1 base and J gave up 6 bases; unmatched junction bases: 9. CDR1 and CDR2 (germline): SGHTA, FQGNSA. The CDR3 region is CASSLESAGVREQYF. CDR3 coding DNA: TGTGCCAGCAGCTTAGAAAGTGCGGGAGTTCGCGAGCAGTACTTC.

The table lists this clone with a count of one. The chain is built from TRBV7-2 and TRBJ2-1; 11 bases fit TRBD2. This CDR3 region has 19 residues. Germline trimming cut 0 bases from V and 0 bases from J; bases unmatched to any gene: 7. The V gene's germline CDR1 is SGHTA and CDR2 FQGNSA. The CDR3 reads CASSLALAGGTNSYNEQFF. The CDR3 DNA follows: TGTGCCAGCAGCTTAGCTCTAGCGGGGGGAACCAACTCCTACAATGAGCAGTTCTTC.

Only one count was recorded for this clone. The J gene is TRBJ1-6, the V gene TRBV6-5, with 9 bases fitting TRBD1. Germline V lookup: CDR1 MNHEY, CDR2 SVGAGI. This CDR3 has 15 amino acids. Germline trimming cut 5 bases from V and 5 bases from J; bases unmatched to any gene: 4. Written as DNA, the CDR3 is TGTGCCAGCAGTGGGACAGGGTTTAATAATTCACCCCTCCACTTT. Its translation is CASSGTGFNNSPLHF.

The rearrangement joins TRBV27 to TRBJ1-2, with a tentative D call TRBD1 (5 bases). V was trimmed by 4 bases and J by 4 bases, leaving 10 bases between them. This CDR3 region has 13 residues. Germline assignment: CDR1 MNHEY and CDR2 SMNVEV (reference sequence). The CDR3 region is CASSSGPIYGYTF. The CDR3 DNA follows: TGTGCCAGCAGTTCGGGACCGATCTATGGCTACACCTTC.

This clone showed up just once. The genes are TRBV7-9 and TRBJ2-4; D is possibly TRBD2 (6 bases). This CDR3 is built from 13 residues. From germline, CDR1 is SEHNR and CDR2 FQNEAQ (reference sequence). V lost 8 bases, J lost 5 bases, and 13 bases lay in between. The CDR3 protein is CASRRGGENIQYF. DNA of the CDR3: TGTGCCAGCCGGCGGGGCGGGGAAAACATTCAGTACTTC.

The chain combines TRBV19 with TRBJ2-5; D may be TRBD1 or TRBD2 (5 bases each). The V end was cut by 4 bases, the J end by 2 bases, with 14 bases between. CDR1 and CDR2 from the germline V gene are LNHDA and SQIVND (reference sequence). The CDR3 has 15 amino acids. The chain's CDR3 is CASSTPGRLQETQYF. In nucleotides, the CDR3 is TGTGCCAGTAGTACCCCGGGACGGTTGCAAGAGACCCAGTACTTC.

The chain employs TRBV15 and TRBJ1-5; TRBD1 agrees at 12 bases. V shed 5 bases, J shed 5 bases, and the junction held 7 bases outside the gene matches. CDR3 length equals 16 residues. Germline CDR1 and CDR2: LNHNV and YYDKDF (reference sequence). The CDR3, as DNA: TGTGCCACCAGCTCCAAGGGGACAGGGGGCTATCAGCCCCAGCATTTT. This sequence encodes CATSSKGTGGYQPQHF. Filled out from reference TRBV15 and TRBJ1-5, the complete variable domain reads DAMVIQNPRYQVTQFGKPVTLSCSQTLNHNVMYWYQQKSSQAPKLLFHYYDKDFNNEADTPDNFQSRRPNTSFCFLDIRSPGLGDTAMYLCATSSKGTGGYQPQHFGDGTRLSIL.

This clone has a single count. The V call is TRBV2, the J call TRBJ1-3, with D unresolved. This CDR3 is built from 14 residues. Trimming removed 6 bases at V and 1 base at J, with 10 bases between. Germline assignment: CDR1 SNHLY and CDR2 FYNNEI. CDR3 nucleotides: TGTGCCAGCAGGGTGCGGGGTTCTGGAAACACCATATATTTT. It encodes CASRVRGSGNTIYF.

This chain joins TRBV6-5 and TRBJ2-7; D call uncertain. From germline, CDR1 is MNHEY and CDR2 SVGAGI. V was clipped by 7 bases and J by 2 bases, with 15 bases between them. The CDR3 length is 14 residues. CDR3 DNA sequence: TGTGCCAGCACTCAATTACCCTCTACCTACGAGCAGTACTTC. Its protein product is CASTQLPSTYEQYF.

The rearrangement links TRBV7-3 to TRBJ2-6; a weak D match, TRBD1 (5 bases). Trimming took off 5 bases at V and 0 bases at J, with 8 bases between the two ends. Germline-derived CDR1 and CDR2 are SGHTA and FQGTGA. The CDR3 runs 15 residues. The CDR3 loop is CASSPRGSGANVLTF. The DNA of the CDR3 is TGTGCCAGCAGCCCAAGGGGCTCTGGGGCCAACGTCCTGACTTTC.

The gene calls are TRBV19 and TRBJ1-5, with 8 bases fitting TRBD1. Germline loops: CDR1 LNHDA, CDR2 SQIVND (reference sequence). J gave up 6 bases and V 5 bases, and 9 bases lay outside the gene matches. This CDR3 has 15 residues. The CDR3 DNA reads TGTGCCAGTAGTGCTCAGGGGGCGGCGGGTCAGCCCCAGCATTTT. It translates to CASSAQGAAGQPQHF. Using reference TRBV19 and TRBJ1-5 for the parts outside the CDR3, the full variable domain is DGGITQSPKYLFRKEGQNVTLSCEQNLNHDAMYWYRQDPGQGLRLIYYSQIVNDFQKGDIAEGYSVSREKKESFPLTVTSAQKNPTAFYLCASSAQGAAGQPQHFGDGTRLSIL.

The CDR3 region is CASSPTGTQYF. DNA of the CDR3: TGTGCCAGCAGCCCAACGGGGACCCAGTACTTC. The rearrangement joins TRBV7-2 to TRBJ2-5; D remains ambiguous. Per germline, CDR1 SGHTA and CDR2 FQGNSA. V lost 5 bases, J lost 7 bases, and 8 bases lay in between. This CDR3 contains 11 residues.

V usage is TRBV11-3 and J usage is TRBJ2-5, with D perhaps TRBD2 (6 bases). CDR3 length: 16 residues. Trimming took off 1 base at V and 4 bases at J, with 16 bases between the two ends. Germline V gene data show CDR1 as SGHNT and CDR2 as YENEEA. The CDR3 nucleotides are TGTGCCAGCAGCTTAGGGGAGGCCCCCGGGGGAGAGACCCAGTACTTC. Its protein product is CASSLGEAPGGETQYF.

The genes are TRBV19 and TRBJ2-3; 11 bases are shared with TRBD2. This CDR3 has 16 residues. Unmatched junction bases numbered 5, after V lost 5 bases and J lost 1 base. From germline, CDR1 is LNHDA and CDR2 SQIVND (reference sequence). CDR3 sequence: CASSSPGLAGTDTQYF. CDR3 coding DNA: TGTGCCAGTAGTTCGCCGGGACTAGCGGGCACAGATACGCAGTATTTT.

This clone was recorded a few times. V usage is TRBV4-2 and J usage is TRBJ1-6; D not certain. This CDR3 region has 14 residues. Trimming pared 4 bases from V and 7 bases from J, leaving 11 bases between. Germline V gene sequence: CDR1 LGHNA, CDR2 YNFKEQ. CDR3 loop: CASSPRSLNSPLHF. Written as DNA, the CDR3 is TGTGCCAGCAGCCCGCGGAGTCTCAATTCACCCCTCCACTTT.

The chain is built from TRBV19 and TRBJ2-6; D is uncertain. This CDR3 comprises 20 residues. V gave up 5 bases and J gave up 0 bases, with 23 bases separating them. In germline, CDR1 is LNHDA, CDR2 SQIVND (reference sequence). CDR3 sequence reads: CASSSRTYETMVSGANVLTF. The DNA of the CDR3 is TGTGCCAGTAGTTCGAGGACCTACGAAACGATGGTCTCTGGGGCCAACGTCCTGACTTTC.

V and J are TRBV11-3 and TRBJ2-7; D is possibly TRBD2 (6 bases). This CDR3 is built from 14 residues. Trimming shortened V by 0 bases and J by 6 bases, and 12 bases separated the two germline ends. Germline V gene lookup returns CDR1 SGHNT and CDR2 YENEEA. CDR3 protein: CASSLDGGVSEQYF. For the CDR3, the DNA is TGTGCCAGCAGCTTAGATGGCGGGGTAAGCGAGCAGTACTTC. The whole variable domain, filled in from reference TRBV11-3 and TRBJ2-7, reads EAGVVQSPRYKIIEKKQPVAFWCNPISGHNTLYWYLQNLGQGPELLIRYENEEAVDDSQLPKDRFSAERLKGVDSTLKIQPAELGDSAVYLCASSLDGGVSEQYFGPGTRLTVT.

This clone was seen only a few times. The CDR3 reads CASRQGNSNQPQHF. The CDR3 coding sequence is TGTGCCAGCAGGCAGGGGAATAGCAATCAGCCCCAGCATTTT. The chain is built from TRBV2 and TRBJ1-5; TRBD1 might be the D (6 bases). The CDR3 is 14 amino acids. Germline V lookup: CDR1 SNHLY, CDR2 FYNNEI. V shed 6 bases and J shed 0 bases, with 9 bases lying between them.

In its sample, this clone was seen a few times. The V call is TRBV5-1, the J call TRBJ1-1; no firm D call. This CDR3 has 14 amino acids. CDR1 is SGHRS and CDR2 is YFSETQ in the germline V gene. Trimming pared 1 base from V and 5 bases from J, leaving 12 bases between. The CDR3 nucleotides are TGCGCCAGCAGCTTGCTAGGCCAAATTACTGAAGCTTTCTTT. It yields the protein CASSLLGQITEAFF.

The J gene is TRBJ2-1, the V gene TRBV5-4, with 7 bases matching TRBD2. CDR3 length: 13 residues. CDR1 and CDR2 (germline): SGHNT, YYREEE (reference sequence). Germline trimming cut 4 bases from V and 8 bases from J; bases unmatched to any gene: 6. CDR3 protein: CASSLRTRDEQFF. For the CDR3, the DNA is TGTGCCAGCAGCCTACGGACTAGGGATGAGCAGTTCTTC. Drawing the rest from reference TRBV5-4 and TRBJ2-1, the complete variable domain is ETGVTQSPTHLIKTRGQQVTLRCSSQSGHNTVSWYQQALGQGPQFIFQYYREEENGRGNFPPRFSGLQFPNYSSELNVNALELDDSALYLCASSLRTRDEQFFGPGTRLTVL.

This clone was detected only a few times. V and J are TRBV6-1 and TRBJ1-1; 8 bases agree with TRBD1. Per the germline V gene, CDR1 is MNHNS and CDR2 is SASEGT. The ends lost 6 bases at V and 3 bases at J; junction bases unmatched: 3. The CDR3 consists of 13 residues. CDR3 loop: CASRKTGDTEAFF. As DNA, the CDR3 is TGTGCCAGCAGGAAGACAGGGGACACTGAAGCTTTCTTT.

CDR3 sequence: CASSLENSPLHF. CDR3 coding DNA: TGTGCCAGCAGCTTAGAGAATTCACCCCTCCACTTT. The chain uses TRBV7-9 and TRBJ1-6; D remains ambiguous. In germline, CDR1 is SEHNR, CDR2 FQNEAQ (reference sequence). Trimming took off 1 base at V and 7 bases at J, with 2 bases between the two ends. CDR3 length: 12 amino acids.

The V gene is TRBV14, the J gene TRBJ1-1; possible D gene TRBD1, 6 bases. V was cut by 4 bases and J by 1 base, with 13 bases left in between. Looked up from germline, CDR1 is SGHDN and CDR2 is FVKESK. The CDR3 runs to 15 residues. The CDR3 nucleotides read TGTGCCAGCAGCCTCTGGACAGTGAAGAACACTGAAGCTTTCTTT. Translation: CASSLWTVKNTEAFF.

The chain joins TRBV7-2 to TRBJ2-5, with TRBD1 identical over 7 bases. Germline-derived CDR1 and CDR2 are SGHTA and FQGNSA. The V gene end was trimmed by 5 bases and the J gene end by 2 bases; junction bases not matched to a gene: 8. The CDR3 totals 15 residues. CDR3 loop: CASSPSDRVQETQYF. The CDR3 nucleotides read TGTGCCAGCAGCCCCTCTGACAGGGTGCAAGAGACCCAGTACTTC.

This clone was seen a handful of times. This chain links TRBV14 with TRBJ1-1; D remains unclear. This CDR3 has 13 amino acids. V was shortened by 5 bases and J by 1 base, with 8 bases between the two germline ends. Germline-derived CDR1 and CDR2 are SGHDN and FVKESK. The DNA of the CDR3 is TGTGCCAGCAGCTACAGCAGGAACACTGAAGCTTTCTTT. It codes for CASSYSRNTEAFF.

V usage is TRBV4-3 and J usage is TRBJ2-6; D tentatively fits TRBD1 or TRBD2 (5 bases each). V lost 4 bases and J 1 base, leaving 11 bases between the germline ends. Germline V CDR1 and CDR2: LGHNA, YSLEER. The CDR3 length is 16 residues. The CDR3 sequence is CASSPQWGSGANVLTF. The CDR3 DNA is TGCGCCAGCAGCCCCCAATGGGGGTCTGGGGCCAACGTCCTGACTTTC.

The gene calls are TRBV11-2 and TRBJ1-1; D is ambiguous. V lost 4 bases, J lost 8 bases, and 8 bases lay in between. Germline CDR1 SGHAT, CDR2 FQNNGV. This CDR3 has 11 residues. CDR3 DNA: TGTGCCAGCAGCTACAAAGGGGAAGCTTTCTTT. Protein product: CASSYKGEAFF.

V gene TRBV5-6 combines with J gene TRBJ1-1, with a weak D call TRBD1 (6 bases). Germline V gives CDR1 SGHDT, CDR2 YYEEEE. V was clipped by 2 bases and J by 5 bases, with 10 bases between them. The length of the CDR3 is 13 residues. The CDR3 loop is CASSFLQGTEAFF. CDR3 sequence (DNA): TGTGCCAGCAGCTTCCTACAGGGAACTGAAGCTTTCTTT.